The 25 T cell receptor beta chains below come from one sample, sequenced in a study of cytomegalovirus exposure and HLA in healthy donors. With 60 Vbeta and 13 Jbeta primers, the PCR was carried out. The assay was immunoSEQ multiplex PCR, and TCRdb's table has in-frame clones only and misses some. Among about 130,000 clones listed, 70% to 80% were seen once. The sequenced sample consisted of PBMCs. The source is a human donor in good health.

The chain carries TRBV27 and TRBJ2-2; D is possibly TRBD1 (5 bases). This CDR3 is built from 15 residues. The germline V and J ends were trimmed by 3 bases and 7 bases, with 15 bases remaining between them. Germline loops: CDR1 MNHEY, CDR2 SMNVEV (reference sequence). The CDR3 protein is CASSFGAANDGELFF. Written as DNA, the CDR3 is TGTGCCAGCAGTTTTGGGGCCGCTAACGACGGGGAGCTGTTTTTT.

V is TRBV27 and J is TRBJ2-7; 7 bases are a match to TRBD2. This CDR3 has 14 residues. The V segment lost 6 bases and the J segment 2 bases; nucleotides outside the gene matches: 7. Germline loops: CDR1 MNHEY, CDR2 SMNVEV (reference sequence). Here the CDR3 DNA reads TGTGCCAGCAGCACTAGCGCCTCCCCCTACGAGCAGTACTTC. Encoded protein: CASSTSASPYEQYF.

The V call is TRBV5-1, the J call TRBJ2-5, with 11 bases aligning to TRBD2. The germline V gene encodes CDR1 SGHRS and CDR2 YFSETQ. J lost 5 bases, V lost 0 bases, and 9 bases had no gene match. CDR3 size: 17 residues. The CDR3 region is CASSLDPSGGFEETQYF. CDR3 in DNA: TGCGCCAGCAGCTTGGACCCTAGCGGGGGGTTTGAGGAGACCCAGTACTTC.

This clone was observed a handful of times. This rearrangement joins TRBV30 to TRBJ2-1, with 9 bases lining up with TRBD2. Germline V gene data show CDR1 as GTSNPN and CDR2 as SVGIG (reference sequence). The CDR3 extends over 15 amino acids. The J segment lost 2 bases and the V segment lost 3 bases, leaving 5 bases of the junction unmatched. The CDR3 spells CAWSGGGGTYNEQFF. DNA for the CDR3: TGTGCCTGGAGCGGCGGGGGGGGGACCTACAATGAGCAGTTCTTC.

This clone showed up just a few times. The chain joins TRBV5-1 to TRBJ1-1; TRBD1 matches at 7 bases. In germline, CDR1 is SGHRS, CDR2 YFSETQ. The J segment lost 1 base and the V segment lost 6 bases, leaving 6 bases of the junction unmatched. The CDR3 runs to 14 residues. The CDR3 is CASNPEGANTEAFF. The CDR3 DNA is TGCGCCAGCAACCCAGAGGGGGCGAACACTGAAGCTTTCTTT.

The chain links TRBV6-6 to TRBJ2-5, with 14 nucleotides matching TRBD2. After removal of 1 base from V and 4 bases from J, the junction contained 2 bases not matched to a gene. The V gene's germline CDR1 is MNHNY and CDR2 SVGAGI (reference sequence). The length of the CDR3 is 16 residues. CDR3 nucleotides: TGTGCCAGCAGTTACTTTGGACTAGCGGGAGGAGAGACCCAGTACTTC. Its translation is CASSYFGLAGGETQYF.

This clone was picked up a small number of times. The rearrangement links TRBV5-1 to TRBJ2-7; 9 nucleotides align to TRBD1. After removal of 6 bases from V and 7 bases from J, the junction contained 11 bases not matched to a gene. There are 14 residues in the CDR3. Germline values: CDR1 SGHRS, CDR2 YFSETQ. CDR3 bases: TGCGCCAGCACCCCTCGGGACAGGGCCGAGGAGCAGTACTTC. Its protein is CASTPRDRAEEQYF.

The CDR3 reads CASSNAPGRATDTQYF. Written as DNA, the CDR3 is TGTGCCAGCAGTAACGCCCCCGGGAGGGCCACAGATACGCAGTATTTT. The V call is TRBV28, the J call TRBJ2-3, with 8 bases fitting TRBD2. Germline CDR1 reads MDHEN; CDR2 reads SYDVKM. The length of the CDR3 is 16 residues. V was clipped by 5 bases and J by 2 bases; unmatched bases: 9.

The chain links TRBV30 to TRBJ1-1, with 7 positions matching TRBD1. From germline, CDR1 is GTSNPN and CDR2 SVGIG (reference sequence). This CDR3 has 13 residues. Trimming took 5 bases from V and 1 from J; bases not matched to a gene: 4. The CDR3 nucleotides read TGTGCCTGGGGAGACAGGGCGAACACTGAAGCTTTCTTT. As protein: CAWGDRANTEAFF.

The chain carries TRBV29-1 and TRBJ2-2, with TRBD2 matching over 7 bases. Germline V gene sequence: CDR1 SQVTM, CDR2 ANQGSEA. The length of the CDR3 is 14 residues. V dropped 7 bases and J dropped 3; count of bases not matched to a gene: 8. The CDR3 DNA reads as TGCAGCGGGGGCTGGGGAGGGGACACCGGGGAGCTGTTTTTT. It translates to CSGGWGGDTGELFF.

The V gene is TRBV11-2, the J gene TRBJ2-2; 8 nucleotides agree with TRBD2. Trimming removed 8 bases from V and 2 bases from J; junction bases left unmatched: 4. Germline V gives CDR1 SGHAT, CDR2 FQNNGV. This CDR3 has 14 amino acids. The CDR3 coding sequence is TGTGCCAGCCGGGAGGGGCCCAACACCGGGGAGCTGTTTTTT. It is translated as CASREGPNTGELFF. Based on the CDR3 plus reference TRBV11-2 and TRBJ2-2, the full variable domain is EAGVAQSPRYKIIEKRQSVAFWCNPISGHATLYWYQQILGQGPKLLIQFQNNGVVDDSQLPKDRFSAERLKGVDSTLKIQPAKLEDSAVYLCASREGPNTGELFFGEGSRLTVL.

The V gene is TRBV27, the J gene TRBJ1-5; D might be TRBD1 (6 bases). V gave up 1 base and J gave up 6 bases, with 10 bases separating them. This CDR3 region has 14 residues. Germline CDR1 is MNHEY and CDR2 is SMNVEV (reference sequence). CDR3 in amino acids: CASSLWGPGQPQHF. For the CDR3, the DNA is TGTGCCAGCAGTTTATGGGGGCCTGGTCAGCCCCAGCATTTT.

The rearrangement joins TRBV6-4 to TRBJ2-2, with 11 bases lining up with TRBD1. CDR1 and CDR2 (germline): MRHNA, SNTAGT. This CDR3 has 15 amino acids. V shed 0 bases and J 6 bases; nucleotides not matched to a gene: 0. The CDR3: CASSDSGQGAGELFF. The CDR3 region has the DNA TGTGCCAGCAGTGACTCGGGACAGGGGGCCGGGGAGCTGTTTTTT.

This clone was found once. The chain recombines TRBV9 with TRBJ2-2, with 7 bases matching TRBD1. The CDR3 runs 17 residues. CDR1 is SGDLS and CDR2 is YYNGEE in the germline V gene. The ends lost 3 bases at V and 2 bases at J; junction bases unmatched: 10. CDR3: CASSAVQGKSNTGELFF. The CDR3, as DNA: TGTGCCAGCAGCGCCGTACAGGGGAAGTCAAACACCGGGGAGCTGTTTTTT.

This chain joins TRBV6-5 and TRBJ1-2, with D unclear. Germline V CDR1 and CDR2: MNHEY, SVGAGI. The CDR3 consists of 15 residues. Trimming took off 6 bases at V and 6 bases at J, with 20 bases between the two ends. The DNA for the CDR3 is TGTGCCAGCAGACACCGGGAGGCCCCGTCTGATGGCTACACCTTC. As protein: CASRHREAPSDGYTF.

This clone was seen more than once but under ten times. The genes are TRBV29-1 and TRBJ1-2; 9 nucleotides agree with TRBD1. Looked up from germline, CDR1 is SQVTM and CDR2 is ANQGSEA. This CDR3 has 14 residues. V was pared by 2 bases and J by 4 bases, with 5 bases of the junction left unmatched. CDR3: CSVEFVDRGYGYTF. CDR3 DNA: TGCAGCGTTGAATTTGTGGACAGGGGCTATGGCTACACCTTC.

The chain recombines TRBV2 with TRBJ1-1; the D is unclear. Germline V gives CDR1 SNHLY, CDR2 FYNNEI. V was cut by 3 bases and J by 0 bases, with 14 bases left in between. The CDR3 extends over 16 amino acids. CDR3 sequence: CASSEIRVSLNTEAFF. CDR3 DNA: TGTGCCAGCAGTGAGATCCGGGTATCACTGAACACTGAAGCTTTCTTT. Based on the CDR3 plus reference TRBV2 and TRBJ1-1, the full variable domain is EPEVTQTPSHQVTQMGQEVILRCVPISNHLYFYWYRQILGQKVEFLVSFYNNEISEKSEIFDDQFSVERPDGSNFTLKIRSTKLEDSAMYFCASSEIRVSLNTEAFFGQGTRLTVV.

In this sample, this clone turned up a few times. The chain links TRBV6-1 to TRBJ1-1; no definite D call. CDR1 is MNHNS and CDR2 is SASEGT in the germline V gene. This CDR3 spans 13 amino acids. V shed 7 bases and J shed 9 bases, with 18 bases lying between them. CDR3 sequence reads: CASIGGQFPQAFF. CDR3 sequence (DNA): TGTGCCAGCATCGGTGGGCAGTTCCCGCAAGCTTTCTTT.

The chain is built from TRBV19 and TRBJ2-7; tentative D call: TRBD1 (5 bases). V gave up 6 bases and J gave up 3 bases, with 9 bases separating them. Germline lookup yields CDR1 LNHDA and CDR2 SQIVND (reference sequence). The CDR3 consists of 12 residues. CDR3 sequence reads: CASRGASYEQYF. The CDR3 nucleotides are TGTGCCAGTAGAGGGGCCAGCTACGAGCAGTACTTC.

The genes are TRBV4-1 and TRBJ2-5; tentatively, D is TRBD2 (6 bases). The J call may be faulty, since TRBJ2-7 better matches the DNA end. The CDR3 spans 15 residues. Germline CDR1 and CDR2: MGHRA and YSYEKL. The CDR3 sequence: CASSQTSLGTYEQYF. CDR3 coding DNA: TGCGCCAGCAGCCAAACTAGCCTCGGGACCTACGAGCAGTACTTC.

The chain recombines TRBV28 with TRBJ1-2; TRBD1 agrees at 9 bases. The CDR3 extends over 14 amino acids. The germline gives CDR1 MDHEN, CDR2 SYDVKM. J was trimmed by 8 bases and V by 4 bases; bases with no gene match: 8. This chain's CDR3 is CASSSPAGTGGYTF. The CDR3 DNA reads TGTGCCAGCAGTTCCCCCGCCGGGACAGGGGGCTACACCTTC.

CDR3 residues: CASSLGSSGIKEQFF. CDR3 DNA: TGTGCCAGCAGCTTAGGGTCTAGCGGGATTAAGGAGCAGTTCTTC. V usage is TRBV7-3 and J usage is TRBJ2-1; 9 nucleotides match TRBD2. With V trimmed by 2 bases and J by 10 bases, 9 bases remained unmatched. The germline V gene encodes CDR1 SGHTA and CDR2 FQGTGA. CDR3 size: 15 residues.

This clone has a handful of counts. The CDR3 loop reads CASSPRDRDGNEQFF. CDR3 DNA sequence: TGTGCCAGCAGCCCCCGGGACAGGGATGGCAATGAGCAGTTCTTC. V and J are TRBV25-1 and TRBJ2-1; 9 bases align to TRBD1. This CDR3 spans 15 amino acids. V shed 6 bases, J shed 6 bases, and the junction held 9 bases outside the gene matches. Looked up from germline, CDR1 is MGHDK and CDR2 is SYGVNS.

This clone occurred a few times. The chain has TRBV6-6 and TRBJ2-6; no definite D call. Deletions cut 7 bases from V and 0 bases from J, with 13 bases between. This CDR3 region has 16 residues. Germline CDR1 and CDR2: MNHNY and SVGAGI (reference sequence). The CDR3 is CASTSDSNSGANVLTF. Here the CDR3 DNA reads TGTGCCAGCACTTCAGACTCAAACTCTGGGGCCAACGTCCTGACTTTC.

This chain connects TRBV4-2 to TRBJ2-7; D not certain. This CDR3 region has 14 residues. Germline V gives CDR1 LGHNA, CDR2 YNFKEQ. V was trimmed by 4 bases and J by 2 bases, leaving 12 bases between them. Written as DNA, the CDR3 is TGTGCCAGCAGCCCACCCGGTGTACCCTACGAGCAGTACTTC. Its translation: CASSPPGVPYEQYF.